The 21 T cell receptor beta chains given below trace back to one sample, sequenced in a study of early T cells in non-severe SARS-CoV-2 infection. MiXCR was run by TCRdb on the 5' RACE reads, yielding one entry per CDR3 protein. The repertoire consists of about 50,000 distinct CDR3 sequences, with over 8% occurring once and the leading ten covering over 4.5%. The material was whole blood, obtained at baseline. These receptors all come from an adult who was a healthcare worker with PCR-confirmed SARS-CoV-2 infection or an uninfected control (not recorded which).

The CDR3 DNA is TGTGCCACCAGTGATGAAAAGCGGGGTGGGCTCAATGAGCAGTTCTTC. Residues: CATSDEKRGGLNEQFF. The rearrangement links TRBV24-1 to TRBJ2-1; 7 bases fit TRBD2. Germline CDR1 reads KGHDR; CDR2 reads SFDVKD. With V trimmed by 3 bases and J by 6 bases, 10 bases remained unmatched. The CDR3 consists of 16 residues.

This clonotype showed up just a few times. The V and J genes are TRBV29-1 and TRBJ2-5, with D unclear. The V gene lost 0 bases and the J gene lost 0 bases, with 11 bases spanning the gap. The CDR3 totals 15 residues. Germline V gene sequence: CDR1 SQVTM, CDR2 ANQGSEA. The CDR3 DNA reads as TGCAGCGTTGAAGATAAAGGGTCTAACCAAGAGACCCAGTACTTC. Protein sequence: CSVEDKGSNQETQYF.

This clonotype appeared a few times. The CDR3 is CSARDLRGSSGNTIYF. CDR3 nucleotides: TGCAGTGCTAGAGATTTAAGGGGGAGTTCTGGAAACACCATATATTTT. The chain uses TRBV20-1 and TRBJ1-3; D may be TRBD1 (6 bases). V was clipped by 0 bases and J by 1 base, with 13 bases between them. The CDR3 covers 16 residues. Germline CDR1 is DFQATT and CDR2 is SNEGSKA (reference sequence).

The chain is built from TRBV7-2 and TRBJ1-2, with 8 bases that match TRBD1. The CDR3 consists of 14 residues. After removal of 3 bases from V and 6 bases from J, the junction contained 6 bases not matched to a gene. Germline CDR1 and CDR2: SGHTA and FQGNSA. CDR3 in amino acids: CASSFRGQGDGYTF. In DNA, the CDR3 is TGTGCCAGCAGCTTTAGAGGACAGGGTGATGGCTACACCTTC.

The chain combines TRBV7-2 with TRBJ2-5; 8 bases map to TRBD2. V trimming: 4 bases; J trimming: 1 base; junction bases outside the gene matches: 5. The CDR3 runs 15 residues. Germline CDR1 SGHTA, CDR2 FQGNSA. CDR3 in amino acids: CASSWTGGPQETQYF. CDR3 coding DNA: TGTGCCAGCAGCTGGACGGGGGGGCCCCAAGAGACCCAGTACTTC. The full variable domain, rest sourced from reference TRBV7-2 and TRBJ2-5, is GAGVSQSPSNKVTEKGKDVELRCDPISGHTALYWYRQSLGQGLEFLIYFQGNSAPDKSGLPSDRFSAERTGGSVSTLTIQRTQQEDSAVYLCASSWTGGPQETQYFGPGTRLLVL.

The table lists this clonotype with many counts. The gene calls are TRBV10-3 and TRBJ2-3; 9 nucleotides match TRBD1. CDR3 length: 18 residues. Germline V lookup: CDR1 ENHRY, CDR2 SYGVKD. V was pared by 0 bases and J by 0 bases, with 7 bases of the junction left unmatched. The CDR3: CAISESIWTGASTDTQYF. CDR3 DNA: TGTGCCATCAGTGAGTCGATTTGGACAGGGGCTAGCACAGATACGCAGTATTTT.

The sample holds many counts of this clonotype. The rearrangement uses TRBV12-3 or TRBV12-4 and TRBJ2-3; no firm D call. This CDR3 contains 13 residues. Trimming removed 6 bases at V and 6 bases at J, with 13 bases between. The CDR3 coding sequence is TGTGCCAGCAGCCTCATAGGGAAGGATACGCAGTATTTT. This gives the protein CASSLIGKDTQYF.

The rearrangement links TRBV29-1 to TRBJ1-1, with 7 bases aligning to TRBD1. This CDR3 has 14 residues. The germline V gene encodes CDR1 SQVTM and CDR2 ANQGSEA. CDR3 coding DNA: TGCAGTAGCCTCCTCGGGACAGTGAACACTGAAGCTTTCTTT. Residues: CSSLLGTVNTEAFF.

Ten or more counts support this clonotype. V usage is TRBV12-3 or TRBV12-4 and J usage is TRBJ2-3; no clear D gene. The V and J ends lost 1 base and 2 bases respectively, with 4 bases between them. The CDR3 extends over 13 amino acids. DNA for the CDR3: TGTGCCAGCAGTTTAGGGTTCACAGATACGCAGTATTTT. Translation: CASSLGFTDTQYF.

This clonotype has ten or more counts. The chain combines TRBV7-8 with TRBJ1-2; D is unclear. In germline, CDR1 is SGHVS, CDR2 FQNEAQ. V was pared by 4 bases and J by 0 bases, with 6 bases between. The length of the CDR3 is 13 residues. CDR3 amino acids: CASSSSANYGYTF. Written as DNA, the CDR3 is TGTGCCAGCAGCTCCTCGGCTAACTATGGCTACACCTTC.

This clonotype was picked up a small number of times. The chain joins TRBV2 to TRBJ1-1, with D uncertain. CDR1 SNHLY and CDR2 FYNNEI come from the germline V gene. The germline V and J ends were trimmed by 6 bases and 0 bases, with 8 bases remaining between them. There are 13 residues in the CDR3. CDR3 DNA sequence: TGTGCCAGCAGGACGGGAATGAACACTGAAGCTTTCTTT. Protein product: CASRTGMNTEAFF.

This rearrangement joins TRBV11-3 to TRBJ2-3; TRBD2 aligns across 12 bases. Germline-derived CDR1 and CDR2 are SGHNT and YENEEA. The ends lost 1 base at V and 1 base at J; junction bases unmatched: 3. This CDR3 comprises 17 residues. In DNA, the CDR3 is TGTGCCAGCAGCTTAGCACTAGCGGGGGGCCGCACAGATACGCAGTATTTT. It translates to CASSLALAGGRTDTQYF.

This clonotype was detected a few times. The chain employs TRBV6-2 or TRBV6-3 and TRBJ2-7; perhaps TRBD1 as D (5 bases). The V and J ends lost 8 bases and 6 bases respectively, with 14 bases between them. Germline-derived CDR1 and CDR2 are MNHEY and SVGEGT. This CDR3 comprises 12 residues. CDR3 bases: TGTGCCAGCGGAGAGGTTAGGGGCGAGCAGTACTTC. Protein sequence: CASGEVRGEQYF.

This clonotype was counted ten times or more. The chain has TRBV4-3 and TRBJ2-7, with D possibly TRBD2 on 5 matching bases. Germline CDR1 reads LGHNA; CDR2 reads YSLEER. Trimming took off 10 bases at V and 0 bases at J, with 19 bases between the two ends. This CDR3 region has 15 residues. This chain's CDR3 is CANPTPADSSYEQYF. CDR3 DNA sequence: TGCGCCAACCCTACCCCGGCGGACTCCTCCTACGAGCAGTACTTC.

Here the CDR3 reads CASSFLAGGFSYNEQFF. DNA of the CDR3: TGTGCCAGCAGTTTCCTAGCGGGGGGCTTCTCCTACAATGAGCAGTTCTTC. The chain has TRBV6-2 or TRBV6-3 and TRBJ2-1; 11 nucleotides match TRBD2. Trimming cost V 4 bases and J 0 bases; bases outside gene matches: 5. Germline V gene lookup returns CDR1 MNHEY and CDR2 SVGEGT. The length of the CDR3 is 17 residues.

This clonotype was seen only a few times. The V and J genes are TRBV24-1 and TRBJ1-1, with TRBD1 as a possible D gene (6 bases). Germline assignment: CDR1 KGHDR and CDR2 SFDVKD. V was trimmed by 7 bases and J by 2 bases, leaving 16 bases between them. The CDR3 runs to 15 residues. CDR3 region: CATRLHKDSNTEAFF. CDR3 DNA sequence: TGTGCCACCAGGCTACACAAGGACAGCAACACTGAAGCTTTCTTT.

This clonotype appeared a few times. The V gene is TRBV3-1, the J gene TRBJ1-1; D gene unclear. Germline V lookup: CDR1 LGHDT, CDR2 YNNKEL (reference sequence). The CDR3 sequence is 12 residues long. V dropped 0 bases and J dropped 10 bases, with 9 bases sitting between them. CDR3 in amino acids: CASSQEGLPAFF. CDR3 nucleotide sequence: TGTGCCAGCAGCCAAGAAGGACTTCCAGCTTTCTTT.

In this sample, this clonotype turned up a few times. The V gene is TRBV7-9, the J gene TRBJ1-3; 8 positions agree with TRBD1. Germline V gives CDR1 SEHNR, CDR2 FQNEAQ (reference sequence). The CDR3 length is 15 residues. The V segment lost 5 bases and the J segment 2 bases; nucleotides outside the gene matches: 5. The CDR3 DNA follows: TGTGCCAGCAGCACTCAGGGGGCCACTGGAAACACCATATATTTT. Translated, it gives CASSTQGATGNTIYF.

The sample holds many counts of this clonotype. CDR3 coding DNA: TGCGCCAGCAGCTCACAGGGGTGGACAGATACGCAGTATTTT. It translates to CASSSQGWTDTQYF. The chain uses TRBV5-1 and TRBJ2-3; TRBD1 matches at 7 bases. Germline-derived CDR1 and CDR2 are SGHRS and YFSETQ. V lost 3 bases to trimming and J lost 3 bases; unmatched junction nucleotides: 4. The CDR3 is 14 amino acids.

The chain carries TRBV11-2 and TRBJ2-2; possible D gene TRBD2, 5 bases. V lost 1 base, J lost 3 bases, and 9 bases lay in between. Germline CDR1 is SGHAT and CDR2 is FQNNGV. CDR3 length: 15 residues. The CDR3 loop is CASSLVLGDTGELFF. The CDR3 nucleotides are TGTGCCAGCAGCTTAGTTCTCGGGGACACCGGGGAGCTGTTTTTT.

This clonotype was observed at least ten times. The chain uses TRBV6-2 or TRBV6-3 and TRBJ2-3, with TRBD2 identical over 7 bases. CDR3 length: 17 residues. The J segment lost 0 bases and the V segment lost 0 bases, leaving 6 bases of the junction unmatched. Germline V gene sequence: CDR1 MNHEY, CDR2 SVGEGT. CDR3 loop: CASSYSARGVSTDTQYF. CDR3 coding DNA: TGTGCCAGCAGTTACTCTGCCCGGGGGGTTAGCACAGATACGCAGTATTTT.